This entry features one T cell receptor beta chain sequence. Trimming cost V 0 bases and J 0 bases, with 12 bases left between them. From germline, CDR1 is MGHRA and CDR2 YSYEKL. This CDR3 is built from 17 residues. This entry belongs to a study of shared clonotypes between healthy human individuals. In the naive CD8 group, cells lacked CD45RO and were positively selected for CCR7, so terminally differentiated effector memory CD45RA+ cells were left out. TCRdb's copy holds only in-frame clones and misses some; the assay was immunoSEQ multiplex PCR. Among around 620,000 clones listed, approximately 95% were seen once.

The receptor comes from a woman in her 30s in good health. V usage is TRBV4-1 and J usage is TRBJ1-5; D is unresolved. The sample was naive CD8+ T cells sorted from blood. The CDR3 DNA follows: TGCGCCAGCAGCCAAGAAGGCTGGGTAGATAGCAATCAGCCCCAGCATTTT. Protein product: CASSQEGWVDSNQPQHF.